This T cell receptor beta chain was identified in a study of beta chain features in type 1 diabetes. Across the whole study: Age, gender and cell yields were similar between patients and healthy donors. Findings of the study overall: Moderate but significant shortening of TCRB CDR3s was recorded in all four CD4+ subsets from Type 1 diabetes patients. Patients' naive, central memory and regulatory TCRB repertoires appeared more alike than those of healthy donors. Highly expressing activated T cells could be over-counted with a cDNA template. Small HLA sub-analyses could not settle whether HLA shapes TCRB rearrangement.

Regarding this clone: Its matching antigen is unknown.

V lost 4 bases, J lost 0 bases, and 4 bases lay in between. The V gene's germline CDR1 is SNHLY and CDR2 FYNNEI. The CDR3 extends over 13 amino acids. TCRB transcripts that were expressed got sequenced, as all of the isolated RNA had been reverse transcribed. The table came from immunoSEQ multiplex PCR; TCRdb's copy has only in-frame clones and leaves some out. The sample carries roughly 150,000 clones, 63% recorded once. This TCR came from a man aged 25 to 40 with type 1 diabetes. The rearrangement uses TRBV2 and TRBJ1-5; no clear D gene. The specimen was naive CD4+ T cells from blood. Written as DNA, the CDR3 is TGTGCCAGCAGTGGGGATAGCAATCAGCCCCAGCATTTT. Its protein product is CASSGDSNQPQHF. Full variable domain (remainder filled in from reference TRBV2 and TRBJ1-5): EPEVTQTPSHQVTQMGQEVILRCVPISNHLYFYWYRQILGQKVEFLVSFYNNEISEKSEIFDDQFSVERPDGSNFTLKIRSTKLEDSAMYFCASSGDSNQPQHFGDGTRLSIL.